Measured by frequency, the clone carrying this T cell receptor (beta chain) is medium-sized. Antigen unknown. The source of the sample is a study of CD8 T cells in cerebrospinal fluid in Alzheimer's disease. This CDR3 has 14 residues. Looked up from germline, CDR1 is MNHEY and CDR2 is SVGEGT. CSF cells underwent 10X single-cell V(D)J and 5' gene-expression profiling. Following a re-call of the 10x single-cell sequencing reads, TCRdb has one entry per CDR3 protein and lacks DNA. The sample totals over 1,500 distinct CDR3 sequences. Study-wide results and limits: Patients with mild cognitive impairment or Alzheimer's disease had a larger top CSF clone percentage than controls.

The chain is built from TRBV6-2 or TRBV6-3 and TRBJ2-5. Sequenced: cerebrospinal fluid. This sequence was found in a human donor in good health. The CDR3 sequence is CASTLTGPVETQYF.